What follows is one T cell receptor (beta chain) and its context. This specimen belongs to a study of blood T cell repertoires in COVID-19. Study-level background: The United States, Italy and Spain were the sources of the acute and convalescent COVID-19 samples. Nucleic acid was either cDNA or gDNA, and it came from T cells, B-cell-depleted T cells, or PBMCs.

The CDR3 is 13 amino acids. Per germline, CDR1 DFQATT and CDR2 SNEGSKA (reference sequence). V was shortened by 3 bases and J by 4 bases, with 12 bases between the two germline ends. Assay: immunoSEQ multiplex PCR; the TCRdb copy retains only in-frame clones and omits some. The sample lists about 81,000 clones; 91% were seen once. The source material was peripheral blood. The TCR comes from a woman in her 50s in a cohort sampled during active COVID-19. The chain carries TRBV20-1 and TRBJ1-2; weak D call: TRBD1 (6 bases). Here the CDR3 reads CSASTGRGYGYTF. The CDR3 region has the DNA TGCAGTGCTAGTACAGGGAGGGGCTATGGCTACACCTTC.